This T cell receptor beta chain was documented in a study of blood T cells in healthy people across ages. Sample-barcoded 5' priming and a J-beta primer mix drove a second PCR of about 6 to 11 cycles. TCRdb reprocessed the 5' RACE reads with MiXCR, giving one entry per CDR3 protein. The data contain approximately 770,000 distinct CDR3 sequences, about 62% of them singletons. Per-sample yields of isolated PBMCs were at least 6.5 million. V lost 5 bases and J lost 3; bases outside the gene matches: 6. The CDR3 runs 13 residues. CDR1 DFQATT and CDR2 SNEGSKA come from the germline V gene (reference sequence).

The chain couples TRBV20-1 to TRBJ2-7; 8 nucleotides line up with TRBD2. The sample consisted of blood. The source is a young man in good health. The CDR3 region has the DNA TGCAGTGCTCCACGGGGGGGTTACTACGAGCAGTACTTC. This encodes CSAPRGGYYEQYF.